These 17 T cell receptor beta chains originate from one sample sequenced in a study of blood T cell repertoires in COVID-19. Method: immunoSEQ multiplex PCR; TCRdb's copy keeps in-frame clones and lacks some. The table shows approximately 110,000 clones, with roughly 87% occurring only once. The source material was peripheral blood. All receptors derive from a man aged 50-60 years with acute or convalescent COVID-19.

Only one count was recorded for this clone. The CDR3 nucleotides are TGTGCCAGCAGCTTAGTAACAGGGAGGGCTCGTACTGAAGCTTTCTTT. Its translation is CASSLVTGRARTEAFF. V gene TRBV7-8 combines with J gene TRBJ1-1; TRBD1 might be the D (6 bases). This CDR3 is 16 amino acids long. Germline CDR1 is SGHVS and CDR2 is FQNEAQ. V lost 1 base and J 5 bases, leaving 17 bases between the germline ends. The variable domain in full, with the rest retrieved from reference TRBV7-8 and TRBJ1-1, is GAGVSQSPRYKVAKRGQDVALRCDPISGHVSLFWYQQALGQGPEFLTYFQNEAQLDKSGLPSDRFFAERPEGSVSTLKIQRTQQEDSAVYLCASSLVTGRARTEAFFGQGTRLTVV.

The chain recombines TRBV7-6 with TRBJ1-2, with D tentatively TRBD1 (5 bases). CDR1 SGHVS and CDR2 FNYEAQ come from the germline V gene. The CDR3 is 13 residues long. Trimming took off 1 base at V and 8 bases at J, with 11 bases between the two ends. The CDR3 reads CASSLGRVDGYTF. The DNA of the CDR3 is TGTGCCAGCAGCTTAGGCAGGGTGGACGGCTACACCTTC.

V and J are TRBV11-3 and TRBJ2-1; tentative D call: TRBD1 (6 bases). Trimming removed 2 bases at V and 9 bases at J, with 8 bases between. This CDR3 has 12 amino acids. Germline loops: CDR1 SGHNT, CDR2 YENEEA. The CDR3 sequence is CASSLQGSEQFF. The CDR3 nucleotides read TGTGCCAGCAGCTTACAGGGGAGTGAGCAGTTCTTC. The full variable domain, completed using reference TRBV11-3 and TRBJ2-1, is EAGVVQSPRYKIIEKKQPVAFWCNPISGHNTLYWYLQNLGQGPELLIRYENEEAVDDSQLPKDRFSAERLKGVDSTLKIQPAELGDSAVYLCASSLQGSEQFFGPGTRLTVL.

The chain couples TRBV7-2 to TRBJ2-5; no definite D call. This CDR3 contains 15 residues. The ends were cut back, 0 bases at V and 1 base at J, with 9 bases in the middle. The V gene's germline CDR1 is SGHTA and CDR2 FQGNSA. CDR3 sequence (DNA): TGTGCCAGCAGCTTAGCCCCAGGTATCCAAGAGACCCAGTACTTC. Amino acid sequence: CASSLAPGIQETQYF.

This sequence joins TRBV24-1 and TRBJ1-3; D ambiguous. The CDR3 totals 13 residues. Trimming removed 3 bases at V and 8 bases at J, with 10 bases between. From germline, CDR1 is KGHDR and CDR2 SFDVKD. This CDR3 is CATSDAAEDTIYF. The CDR3 coding sequence is TGTGCCACCAGTGATGCGGCGGAGGACACCATATATTTT.

The chain couples TRBV18 to TRBJ2-1, with TRBD1 as a possible D gene (6 bases). V gave up 2 bases and J gave up 2 bases, with 10 bases separating them. The germline V gene encodes CDR1 KGHSH and CDR2 LQKENI. The CDR3 extends over 15 amino acids. CDR3 nucleotides: TGTGCCAGCTCACCAAGGGACACAACCTACAATGAGCAGTTCTTC. Translating it yields CASSPRDTTYNEQFF.

The chain employs TRBV24-1 and TRBJ1-2, with D possibly matching TRBD1 (5 bases). Looked up from germline, CDR1 is KGHDR and CDR2 is SFDVKD. CDR3 length: 16 residues. V dropped 2 bases and J dropped 0 bases, with 12 bases sitting between them. Here the CDR3 DNA reads TGTGCCACCAGTGATTCTGCCGACAGTCCTAACTATGGCTACACCTTC. This gives the protein CATSDSADSPNYGYTF.

This sequence joins TRBV7-8 and TRBJ1-5; 7 bases map to TRBD1. CDR1 SGHVS and CDR2 FQNEAQ come from the germline V gene. The CDR3 extends over 15 amino acids. V was pared by 1 base and J by 7 bases, with 7 bases of the junction left unmatched. DNA of the CDR3: TGTGCCAGCAGCTTAGAAGGAGGGGGCGGCCAGCCCCAGCATTTT. It yields the protein CASSLEGGGGQPQHF.

The chain joins TRBV12-3 or TRBV12-4 to TRBJ1-1; D gene ambiguous. The CDR3 has 12 amino acids. V lost 3 bases and J lost 4, with 6 bases in between. CDR3: CASSFESTEAFF. CDR3 nucleotides: TGTGCCAGCAGTTTTGAGAGCACTGAAGCTTTCTTT.

V gene TRBV11-3 combines with J gene TRBJ2-5; 7 positions match TRBD2. This CDR3 region has 14 residues. Germline CDR1 SGHNT, CDR2 YENEEA. V gave up 6 bases and J gave up 3 bases; unmatched junction bases: 7. The CDR3 loop is CASSPGGSEETQYF. CDR3 in DNA: TGTGCCAGCAGTCCGGGAGGCTCGGAAGAGACCCAGTACTTC.

J is TRBJ2-1 and V is TRBV7-9, with 10 nucleotides matching TRBD2. The CDR3 runs 14 residues. Germline CDR1 is SEHNR and CDR2 is FQNEAQ (reference sequence). The J segment lost 9 bases and the V segment lost 7 bases, leaving 9 bases of the junction unmatched. The CDR3 DNA follows: TGTGCCAGCAAAAGCGGGAGGGCCCTCAGTGAGCAGTTCTTC. The encoded protein is CASKSGRALSEQFF.

The CDR3 here is CASSMGWGLAGGPGSAYNEQFF. The CDR3 region has the DNA TGTGCCAGCAGCATGGGGTGGGGGCTAGCGGGAGGGCCCGGTAGCGCCTACAATGAGCAGTTCTTC. The chain carries TRBV27 and TRBJ2-1, with 12 bases that match TRBD2. This CDR3 region has 22 residues. CDR1 and CDR2 from the germline V gene are MNHEY and SMNVEV (reference sequence). The J segment lost 2 bases and the V segment lost 6 bases, leaving 23 bases of the junction unmatched.

This clone has just a few counts. J is TRBJ2-7 and V is TRBV2; D perhaps matches TRBD1 (5 bases). The V and J ends lost 8 bases and 1 base respectively, with 15 bases between them. CDR3 length equals 14 residues. The germline gives CDR1 SNHLY, CDR2 FYNNEI. Here the CDR3 reads CASQQEPQSYEQYF. CDR3 nucleotides: TGTGCCAGCCAACAGGAACCTCAATCCTACGAGCAGTACTTC.

This rearrangement joins TRBV2 to TRBJ1-4; D not certain. Germline V gene lookup returns CDR1 SNHLY and CDR2 FYNNEI. The CDR3 covers 11 residues. Trimming removed 1 base at V and 13 bases at J, with 7 bases between. The CDR3 bases are TGTGCCAGCAGTGAAGACAGTGGACTGTTTTTT. It yields the protein CASSEDSGLFF.

This sequence joins TRBV28 and TRBJ2-7; TRBD1 is a possible D gene (6 bases). Germline CDR1 and CDR2: MDHEN and SYDVKM. The CDR3 is made up of 17 amino acids. V gave up 7 bases and J gave up 0 bases, with 22 bases separating them. In nucleotides, the CDR3 is TGTGCCAGCATCCCTTTTAATGTCCTGGACAGCTCCTACGAGCAGTACTTC. Protein product: CASIPFNVLDSSYEQYF.

The chain uses TRBV5-1 and TRBJ1-1; weak D call: TRBD1 (5 bases). This CDR3 has 15 amino acids. Germline V gene lookup returns CDR1 SGHRS and CDR2 YFSETQ. The ends were cut back, 4 bases at V and 3 bases at J, with 16 bases in the middle. The CDR3 here is CASSPQGAWDTEAFF. The DNA of the CDR3 is TGCGCCAGCAGCCCCCAGGGCGCCTGGGACACTGAAGCTTTCTTT.

This chain joins TRBV13 and TRBJ1-5; 7 bases match TRBD1. This CDR3 spans 14 amino acids. Germline V CDR1 and CDR2: PRHDT, FYEKMQ (reference sequence). After removal of 5 bases from V and 4 bases from J, the junction contained 5 bases not matched to a gene. For the CDR3, the DNA is TGTGCCAGCAGCCTACGGGACAGTAATCAGCCCCAGCATTTT. Translated: CASSLRDSNQPQHF.